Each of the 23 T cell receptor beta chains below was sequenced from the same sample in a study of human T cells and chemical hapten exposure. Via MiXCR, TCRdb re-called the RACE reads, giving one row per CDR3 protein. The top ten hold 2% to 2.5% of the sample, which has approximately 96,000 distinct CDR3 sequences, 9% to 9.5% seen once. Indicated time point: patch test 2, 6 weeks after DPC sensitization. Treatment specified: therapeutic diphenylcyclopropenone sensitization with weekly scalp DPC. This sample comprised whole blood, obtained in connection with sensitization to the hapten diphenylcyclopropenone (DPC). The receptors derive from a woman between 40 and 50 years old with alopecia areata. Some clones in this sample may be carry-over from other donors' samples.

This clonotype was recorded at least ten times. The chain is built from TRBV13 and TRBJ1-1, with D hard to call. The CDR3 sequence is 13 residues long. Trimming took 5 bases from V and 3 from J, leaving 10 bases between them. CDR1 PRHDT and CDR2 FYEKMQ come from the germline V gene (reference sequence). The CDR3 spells CASSPGFDTEAFF. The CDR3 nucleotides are TGTGCCAGCAGCCCGGGCTTTGACACTGAAGCTTTCTTT. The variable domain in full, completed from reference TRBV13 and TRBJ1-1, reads AAGVIQSPRHLIKEKRETATLKCYPIPRHDTVYWYQQGPGQDPQFLISFYEKMQSDKGSIPDRFSAQQFSDYHSELNMSSLELGDSALYFCASSPGFDTEAFFGQGTRLTVV.

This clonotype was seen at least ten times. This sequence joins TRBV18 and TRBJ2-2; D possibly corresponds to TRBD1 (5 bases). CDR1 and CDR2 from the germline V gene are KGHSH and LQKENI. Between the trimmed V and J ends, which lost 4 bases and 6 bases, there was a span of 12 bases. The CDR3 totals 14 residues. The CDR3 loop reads CASSLFQGAGELFF. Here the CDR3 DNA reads TGTGCCAGCTCACTATTCCAGGGCGCCGGGGAGCTGTTTTTT.

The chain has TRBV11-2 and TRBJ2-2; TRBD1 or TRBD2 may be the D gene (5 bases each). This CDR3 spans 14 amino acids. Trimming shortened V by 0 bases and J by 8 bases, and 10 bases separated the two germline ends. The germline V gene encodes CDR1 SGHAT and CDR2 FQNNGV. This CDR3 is CASSLEGTGGELFF. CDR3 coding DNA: TGTGCCAGCAGCTTAGAAGGGACCGGAGGGGAGCTGTTTTTT.

CDR3 residues: CASSRGAMNTEAFF. The CDR3 DNA follows: TGTGCCAGCAGTAGGGGGGCGATGAACACTGAAGCTTTCTTT. This chain uses TRBV28 with TRBJ1-1, with D maybe TRBD1 (6 bases). Germline CDR1 reads MDHEN; CDR2 reads SYDVKM. The length of the CDR3 is 14 residues. V was clipped by 5 bases and J by 0 bases, with 10 bases between them.

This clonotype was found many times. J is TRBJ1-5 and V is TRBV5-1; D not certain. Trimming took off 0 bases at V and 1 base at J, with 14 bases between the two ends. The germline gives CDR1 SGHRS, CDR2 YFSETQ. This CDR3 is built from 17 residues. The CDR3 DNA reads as TGCGCCAGCAGCTTGGCTCCCGTTGGGGTCAGCAATCAGCCCCAGCATTTT. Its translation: CASSLAPVGVSNQPQHF.

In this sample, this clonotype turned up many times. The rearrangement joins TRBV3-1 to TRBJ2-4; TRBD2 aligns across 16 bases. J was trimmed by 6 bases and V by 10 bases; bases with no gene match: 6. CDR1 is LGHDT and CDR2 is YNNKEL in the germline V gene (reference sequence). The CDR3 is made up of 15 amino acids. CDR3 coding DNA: TGTGCCACTACGGGACTAGCGGGAGGGATAAACATTCAGTACTTC. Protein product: CATTGLAGGINIQYF.

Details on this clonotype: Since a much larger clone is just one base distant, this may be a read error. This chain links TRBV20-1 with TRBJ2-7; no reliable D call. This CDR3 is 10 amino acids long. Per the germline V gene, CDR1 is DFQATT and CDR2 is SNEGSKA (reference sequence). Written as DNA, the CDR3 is TGCAGTGCTAGGCTCCGTGGTCCGGACTTC. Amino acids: CSARLRGPDF.

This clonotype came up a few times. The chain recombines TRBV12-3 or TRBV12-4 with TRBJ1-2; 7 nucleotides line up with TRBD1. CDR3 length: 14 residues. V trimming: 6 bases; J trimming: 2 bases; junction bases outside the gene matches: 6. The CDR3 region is CASRRGQDNYGYTF. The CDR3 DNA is TGTGCCAGCAGACGCGGACAGGACAACTATGGCTACACCTTC.

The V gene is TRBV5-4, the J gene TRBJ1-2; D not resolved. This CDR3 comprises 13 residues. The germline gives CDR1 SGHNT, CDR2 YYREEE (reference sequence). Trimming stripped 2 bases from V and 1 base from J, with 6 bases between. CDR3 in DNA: TGTGCCAGCAGCTTCGGAGTTAACTATGGCTACACCTTC. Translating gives CASSFGVNYGYTF.

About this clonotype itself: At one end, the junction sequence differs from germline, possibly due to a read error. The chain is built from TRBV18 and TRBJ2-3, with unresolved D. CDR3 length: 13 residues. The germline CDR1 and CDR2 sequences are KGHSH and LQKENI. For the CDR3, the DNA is TGTGTCAGCTCATCGACTAGCACAGATACGCAGTATTTT. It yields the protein CVSSSTSTDTQYF.

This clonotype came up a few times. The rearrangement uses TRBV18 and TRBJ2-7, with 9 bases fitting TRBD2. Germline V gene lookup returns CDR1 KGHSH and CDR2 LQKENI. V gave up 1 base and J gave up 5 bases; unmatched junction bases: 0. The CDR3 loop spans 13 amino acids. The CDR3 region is CASSPLAGDEQYF. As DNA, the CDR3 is TGTGCCAGCTCACCACTAGCGGGAGACGAGCAGTACTTC. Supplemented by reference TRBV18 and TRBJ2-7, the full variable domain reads NAGVMQNPRHLVRRRGQEARLRCSPMKGHSHVYWYRQLPEEGLKFMVYLQKENIIDESGMPKERFSAEFPKEGPSILRIQQVVRGDSAAYFCASSPLAGDEQYFGPGTRLTVT.

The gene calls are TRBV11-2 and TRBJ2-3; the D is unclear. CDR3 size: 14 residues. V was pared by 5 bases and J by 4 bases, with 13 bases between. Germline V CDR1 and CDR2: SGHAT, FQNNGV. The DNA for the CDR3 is TGTGCCAGCAGCGTGATGGTCTCTGCAGATACGCAGTATTTT. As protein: CASSVMVSADTQYF.

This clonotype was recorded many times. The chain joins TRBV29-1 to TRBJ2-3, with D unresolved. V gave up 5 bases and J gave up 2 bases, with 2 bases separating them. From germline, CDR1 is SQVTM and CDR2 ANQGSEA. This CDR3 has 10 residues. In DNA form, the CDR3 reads TGCAGCGTTTACACAGATACGCAGTATTTT. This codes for CSVYTDTQYF.

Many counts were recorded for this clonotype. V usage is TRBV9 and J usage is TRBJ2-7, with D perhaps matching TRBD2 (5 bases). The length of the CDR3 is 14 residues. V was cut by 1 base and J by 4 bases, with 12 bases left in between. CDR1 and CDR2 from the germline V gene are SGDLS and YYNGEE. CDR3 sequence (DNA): TGTGCCAGCAGCGTAAACGTAGGAGGATACGAGCAGTACTTC. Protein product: CASSVNVGGYEQYF.

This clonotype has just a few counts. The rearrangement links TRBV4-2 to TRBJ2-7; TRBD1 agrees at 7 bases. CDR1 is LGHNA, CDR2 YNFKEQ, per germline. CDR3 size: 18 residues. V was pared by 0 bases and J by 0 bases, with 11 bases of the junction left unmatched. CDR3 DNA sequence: TGTGCCAGCAGCCAAGAAGTCTGGCTGGGACAGAGCTCCTACGAGCAGTACTTC. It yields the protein CASSQEVWLGQSSYEQYF.

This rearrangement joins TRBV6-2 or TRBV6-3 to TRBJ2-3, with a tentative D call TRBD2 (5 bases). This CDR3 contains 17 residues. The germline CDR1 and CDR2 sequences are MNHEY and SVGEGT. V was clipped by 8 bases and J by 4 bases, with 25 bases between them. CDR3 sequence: CASLTRAVSALPDTQYF. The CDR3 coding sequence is TGTGCCAGCCTAACGCGGGCCGTATCGGCACTCCCAGATACGCAGTATTTT.

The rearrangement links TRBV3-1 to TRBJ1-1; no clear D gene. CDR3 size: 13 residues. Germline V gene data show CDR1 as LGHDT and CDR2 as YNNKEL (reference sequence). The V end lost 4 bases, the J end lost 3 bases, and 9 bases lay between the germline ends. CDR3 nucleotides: TGTGCCAGCAGCCCTTTGGGCCACACTGAAGCTTTCTTT. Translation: CASSPLGHTEAFF.

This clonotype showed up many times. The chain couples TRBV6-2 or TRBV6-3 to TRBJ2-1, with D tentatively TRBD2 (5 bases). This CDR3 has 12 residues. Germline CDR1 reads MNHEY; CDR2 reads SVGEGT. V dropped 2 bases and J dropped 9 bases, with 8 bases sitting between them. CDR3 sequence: CASSYLAGEQFF. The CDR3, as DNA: TGTGCCAGCAGTTACCTAGCCGGTGAGCAGTTCTTC.

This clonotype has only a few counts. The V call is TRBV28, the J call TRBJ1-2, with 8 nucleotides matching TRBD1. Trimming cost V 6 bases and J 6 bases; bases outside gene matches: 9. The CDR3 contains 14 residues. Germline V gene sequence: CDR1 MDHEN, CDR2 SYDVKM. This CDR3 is CASRSTGQGNGYTF. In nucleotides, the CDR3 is TGTGCCAGCAGGTCCACCGGACAGGGAAATGGCTACACCTTC.

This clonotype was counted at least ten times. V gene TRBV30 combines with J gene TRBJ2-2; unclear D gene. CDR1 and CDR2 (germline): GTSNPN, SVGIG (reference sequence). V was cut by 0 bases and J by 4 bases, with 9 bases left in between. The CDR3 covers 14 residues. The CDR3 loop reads CAWSVRHLTGELFF. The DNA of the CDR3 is TGTGCCTGGAGTGTGCGACACCTCACCGGGGAGCTGTTTTTT.

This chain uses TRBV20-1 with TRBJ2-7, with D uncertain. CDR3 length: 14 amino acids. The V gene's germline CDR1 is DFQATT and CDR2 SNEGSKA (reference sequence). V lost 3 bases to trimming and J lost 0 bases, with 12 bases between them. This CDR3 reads CSASRSGVSYEQYF. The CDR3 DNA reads TGCAGTGCTAGCAGGTCAGGCGTCTCCTACGAGCAGTACTTC.

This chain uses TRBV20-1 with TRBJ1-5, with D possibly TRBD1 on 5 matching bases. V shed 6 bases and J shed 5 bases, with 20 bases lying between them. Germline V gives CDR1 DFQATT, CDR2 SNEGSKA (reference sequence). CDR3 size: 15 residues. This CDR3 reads CSAPRPGSFHQPQHF. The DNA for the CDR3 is TGCAGTGCCCCCAGGCCAGGGAGTTTCCATCAGCCCCAGCATTTT.

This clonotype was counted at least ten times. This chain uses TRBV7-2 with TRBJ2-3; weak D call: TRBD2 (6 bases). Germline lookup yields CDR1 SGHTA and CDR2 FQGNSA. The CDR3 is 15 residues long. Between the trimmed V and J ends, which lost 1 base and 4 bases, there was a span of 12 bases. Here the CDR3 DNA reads TGTGCCAGCAGCTTAGAGCCGCTAGCGTCAGATACGCAGTATTTT. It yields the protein CASSLEPLASDTQYF.